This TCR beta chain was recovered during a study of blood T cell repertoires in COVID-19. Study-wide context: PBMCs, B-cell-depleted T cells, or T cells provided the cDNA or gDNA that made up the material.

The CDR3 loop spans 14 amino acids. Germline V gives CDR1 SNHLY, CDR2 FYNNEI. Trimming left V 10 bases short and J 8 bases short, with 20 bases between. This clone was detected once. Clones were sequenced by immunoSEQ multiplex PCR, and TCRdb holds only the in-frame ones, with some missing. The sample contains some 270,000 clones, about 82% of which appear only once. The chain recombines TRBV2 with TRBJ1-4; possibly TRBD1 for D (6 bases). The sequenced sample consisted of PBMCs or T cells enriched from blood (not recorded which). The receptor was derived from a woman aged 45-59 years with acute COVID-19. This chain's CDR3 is CATKLDSDNEKLFF. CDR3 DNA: TGTGCCACCAAATTGGACAGTGATAACGAAAAACTGTTTTTT.